This note documents a single T cell receptor beta chain sequence. Its antigen is unknown. The data were taken from a study of cytomegalovirus exposure and HLA in healthy donors. Overall study findings and caveats: In vitro work confirmed that a few CMV-associated chains recognize CMV antigens. Exclusion as indistinguishable affected some V segments, including TRBV6-2 and TRBV6-3. Accounts indicate the classifier identified cytomegalovirus status with strong specificity and sensitivity.

The junction had 7 bases not matched to a gene; V was cut back by 5 bases and J by 8 bases. The length of the CDR3 is 13 residues. The germline V gene encodes CDR1 PRHDT and CDR2 FYEKMQ (reference sequence). Primers: 60 Vbeta forward and 13 Jbeta reverse. The repertoire was sequenced with immunoSEQ multiplex PCR; TCRdb's copy has only in-frame clones and lacks some. The table has around 160,000 clones, about 64% seen once. The source of this sequence is a man aged 45-65 years in good health and CMV-seronegative. Sequencing was carried out using PBMCs. The chain links TRBV13 to TRBJ1-2; TRBD1 agrees at 8 bases. The CDR3 region has the DNA TGTGCCAGCAGCCTGGACAGGGTTGACGGCTACACCTTC. As protein: CASSLDRVDGYTF.